This note documents a single T cell receptor (beta chain) sequence. Sequenced by immunoSEQ multiplex PCR; TCRdb stores in-frame clones only, minus some. The sample contains fewer than 300,000 clones, roughly 90% of which appear only once. These data come from a study of cytomegalovirus exposure and HLA in healthy donors. Study information: The roughly 130 validation repertoires used the same platform as the roughly 700 first-cohort repertoires (as reported by a later analysis).

Trimming took 8 bases from V and 5 from J; bases not matched to a gene: 7. The CDR3 has 14 residues. Per the germline V gene, CDR1 is MNHEY and CDR2 is SMNVEV (reference sequence). The V call is TRBV27, the J call TRBJ1-4; 8 positions match TRBD1. Sequencing used PBMCs. This clonotype was obtained from a woman between 18 and 30 years old in good health and CMV-seronegative. The chain's CDR3 is CASSRTGWNEKLFF. The CDR3 DNA follows: TGTGCCAGCTCCAGGACAGGGTGGAATGAAAAACTGTTTTTT.